These 27 T cell receptor beta chains were all obtained from the same sample, sequenced in a study of control samples from healthy donors and cancer patients. Sequencing used immunoSEQ multiplex PCR; TCRdb keeps in-frame clones, though not all of them. The sample includes tens of thousands of clones, roughly 90% seen only once; the top ten take under 2.5%. Sequencing used PBMCs. The receptors come from a woman aged 60 to 75 with head and neck cancer.

The chain couples TRBV19 to TRBJ2-1; D perhaps matches TRBD2 (5 bases). The CDR3 sequence is 17 residues long. In germline, CDR1 is LNHDA, CDR2 SQIVND (reference sequence). V dropped 2 bases and J dropped 8 bases, with 22 bases sitting between them. The CDR3 here is CASSISRHGGRMDEQFF. The CDR3 bases are TGTGCCAGTAGTATATCTCGGCATGGTGGGAGAATGGATGAGCAGTTCTTC.

This clone was detected only once. The chain is built from TRBV29-1 and TRBJ1-2; D uncertain. The CDR3 is made up of 11 amino acids. V lost 7 bases and J lost 5, with 11 bases in between. Germline values: CDR1 SQVTM, CDR2 ANQGSEA. This CDR3 is CSAFSTYGYTF. The CDR3 coding sequence is TGCAGCGCATTTTCGACATATGGCTACACCTTC.

This chain links TRBV15 with TRBJ2-7; D is possibly TRBD2 (5 bases). V was cut by 0 bases and J by 3 bases, with 12 bases left in between. CDR3 length: 15 amino acids. Germline V CDR1 and CDR2: LNHNV, YYDKDF (reference sequence). This chain's CDR3 is CATSRDRRGVYEQYF. Here the CDR3 DNA reads TGTGCCACCAGCAGAGATCGACGGGGTGTCTACGAGCAGTACTTC.

The chain couples TRBV11-2 to TRBJ2-2; 8 bases are shared with TRBD2. Germline loops: CDR1 SGHAT, CDR2 FQNNGV. CDR3 length: 15 amino acids. V dropped 5 bases and J dropped 6; count of bases not matched to a gene: 8. CDR3 in amino acids: CASSLGLAGAGELFF. The CDR3 DNA reads TGTGCCAGCAGCCTAGGACTAGCTGGCGCCGGGGAGCTGTTTTTT.

This chain uses TRBV5-6 with TRBJ2-2, with D unresolved. The V end was cut by 2 bases, the J end by 3 bases, with 11 bases between. Germline V gene lookup returns CDR1 SGHDT and CDR2 YYEEEE. The CDR3 covers 15 residues. The CDR3 is CASSLALLDTGELFF. CDR3 in DNA: TGTGCCAGCAGCTTAGCTCTACTGGACACCGGGGAGCTGTTTTTT.

A few counts support this clone. The chain joins TRBV2 to TRBJ1-1; tentative D call: TRBD1 (5 bases). The CDR3 covers 14 residues. The V gene lost 7 bases and the J gene lost 3 bases, with 15 bases spanning the gap. Germline assignment: CDR1 SNHLY and CDR2 FYNNEI. CDR3 sequence: CASIRVPSYTEAFF. The CDR3, as DNA: TGTGCCAGCATCAGGGTTCCATCGTACACTGAAGCTTTCTTT. The full variable domain, its missing parts supplied by reference TRBV2 and TRBJ1-1, is EPEVTQTPSHQVTQMGQEVILRCVPISNHLYFYWYRQILGQKVEFLVSFYNNEISEKSEIFDDQFSVERPDGSNFTLKIRSTKLEDSAMYFCASIRVPSYTEAFFGQGTRLTVV.

The chain uses TRBV30 and TRBJ1-2; D unresolved. V shed 2 bases and J shed 5 bases, with 9 bases lying between them. The germline V gene has CDR1 GTSNPN and CDR2 SVGIG (reference sequence). The CDR3 extends over 12 amino acids. The CDR3 spells CAWSSSAYGYTF. The CDR3 region has the DNA TGTGCCTGGAGTTCGTCGGCATATGGCTACACCTTC.

The rearrangement uses TRBV19 and TRBJ2-1; 7 bases agree with TRBD1. The CDR3 has 14 amino acids. From germline, CDR1 is LNHDA and CDR2 SQIVND (reference sequence). Germline trimming cut 10 bases from V and 7 bases from J; bases unmatched to any gene: 13. The CDR3 region has the DNA TGTGCCACCGGGGTTCAGGGGGTCATGAATGAGCAGTTCTTC. Protein sequence: CATGVQGVMNEQFF.

The chain couples TRBV30 to TRBJ1-6, with D possibly matching TRBD1 (6 bases). CDR3 length: 16 residues. Trimming took 5 bases from V and 0 from J, leaving 14 bases between them. CDR1 is GTSNPN, CDR2 SVGIG, per germline (reference sequence). The CDR3 loop reads CAWAIRGSSYNSPLHF. CDR3 nucleotide sequence: TGTGCCTGGGCTATCAGGGGTAGCTCCTATAATTCACCCCTCCACTTT. Full variable domain (missing parts from reference TRBV30 and TRBJ1-6): SQTIHQWPATLVQPVGSPLSLECTVEGTSNPNLYWYRQAAGRGLQLLFYSVGIGQISSEVPQNLSASRPQDRQFILSSKKLLLSDSGFYLCAWAIRGSSYNSPLHFGNGTRLTVT.

This clone was seen just once. The gene calls are TRBV9 and TRBJ2-2; possibly TRBD1 or TRBD2 for D (5 bases each). Trimming stripped 0 bases from V and 5 bases from J, with 17 bases between. The CDR3 runs to 17 residues. Germline V gene lookup returns CDR1 SGDLS and CDR2 YYNGEE. The CDR3 reads CASSVGGQGIWTGELFF. CDR3 in DNA: TGTGCCAGCAGCGTAGGCGGGCAGGGTATATGGACCGGGGAGCTGTTTTTT.

CDR3 sequence (DNA): TGTGCCAGTAGTCCCCAGGTGTCGGGGCAGCCCCAGCATTTT. Translating gives CASSPQVSGQPQHF. This chain connects TRBV19 to TRBJ1-5; no definite D call. The germline gives CDR1 LNHDA, CDR2 SQIVND (reference sequence). V was clipped by 5 bases and J by 7 bases, with 15 bases between them. The CDR3 totals 14 residues.

The chain employs TRBV19 and TRBJ2-1; 11 bases fit TRBD2. The germline V gene has CDR1 LNHDA and CDR2 SQIVND (reference sequence). The V and J ends lost 3 bases and 5 bases, in that order; junction bases with no gene match: 3. The CDR3 loop spans 15 amino acids. In DNA, the CDR3 is TGTGCCAGTAGTATGGGACTAGCGGAGCACAATGAGCAGTTCTTC. Its protein product is CASSMGLAEHNEQFF. Full variable domain (outside the CDR3, taken from reference TRBV19 and TRBJ2-1): DGGITQSPKYLFRKEGQNVTLSCEQNLNHDAMYWYRQDPGQGLRLIYYSQIVNDFQKGDIAEGYSVSREKKESFPLTVTSAQKNPTAFYLCASSMGLAEHNEQFFGPGTRLTVL.

V usage is TRBV3-1 (or the pseudogene TRBV3-2) and J usage is TRBJ1-5; tentative D call: TRBD1 (6 bases). This CDR3 has 17 residues. Germline assignment: CDR1 LGHDT and CDR2 YNNKEL (reference sequence). Trimming pared 8 bases from V and 2 bases from J, leaving 22 bases between. The CDR3 sequence is CASSLGGGPGGNQPQHF. The CDR3 bases are TGTGCCAGCTCTCTCGGAGGGGGGCCTGGTGGCAATCAGCCCCAGCATTTT.

The J gene is TRBJ1-5, the V gene TRBV6-2 or TRBV6-3; 7 bases fit TRBD1. This CDR3 region has 17 residues. V lost 0 bases, J lost 0 bases, and 5 bases stayed unmatched. Germline CDR1 reads MNHEY; CDR2 reads SVGEGT. Here the CDR3 reads CASSYSTDRYSNQPQHF. The CDR3 nucleotides read TGTGCCAGCAGTTACTCGACGGACAGGTATAGCAATCAGCCCCAGCATTTT.

This clone appeared once. The V gene is TRBV10-3, the J gene TRBJ2-3; D is possibly TRBD1 (5 bases). Germline-derived CDR1 and CDR2 are ENHRY and SYGVKD. The CDR3 is made up of 14 amino acids. The ends were cut back, 6 bases at V and 2 bases at J, with 12 bases in the middle. CDR3 loop: CAISKGRDTDTQYF. CDR3 DNA: TGTGCCATCAGCAAGGGCAGGGACACAGATACGCAGTATTTT.

This clone was seen only once. This chain links TRBV6-5 with TRBJ1-6; D uncertain. V lost 6 bases to trimming and J lost 6 bases, with 9 bases between them. CDR3 length: 13 residues. Germline V gene sequence: CDR1 MNHEY, CDR2 SVGAGI. The CDR3, as DNA: TGTGCCAGCAGAAACGGAGTTAATTCACCCCTCCACTTT. This encodes CASRNGVNSPLHF.

The V call is TRBV19, the J call TRBJ2-4, with D possibly TRBD2 on 6 matching bases. Germline V gene sequence: CDR1 LNHDA, CDR2 SQIVND (reference sequence). This CDR3 is 16 amino acids long. Trimming took off 7 bases at V and 1 base at J, with 17 bases between the two ends. CDR3 coding DNA: TGTGCCAGTATTGGAGGGTTTGGCGGGGCCAAAAACATTCAGTACTTC. It specifies CASIGGFGGAKNIQYF.

Here the CDR3 reads CASSEGRSNQPQHF. The DNA of the CDR3 is TGTGCCAGCAGCGAGGGTCGGAGCAATCAGCCCCAGCATTTT. V and J are TRBV28 and TRBJ1-5; D unclear. In germline, CDR1 is MDHEN, CDR2 SYDVKM. The CDR3 is made up of 14 amino acids. V gave up 6 bases and J gave up 1 base, with 10 bases separating them.

The V gene is TRBV28, the J gene TRBJ2-2; D might be TRBD2 (6 bases). The length of the CDR3 is 14 residues. Germline values: CDR1 MDHEN, CDR2 SYDVKM. The V end was cut by 10 bases, the J end by 1 base, with 13 bases between. The CDR3 loop reads CATQEGKNTGELFF. The CDR3 nucleotides are TGTGCCACACAGGAGGGCAAGAACACCGGGGAGCTGTTTTTT.

The V and J genes are TRBV4-1 and TRBJ2-2; the match to TRBD2 covers 8 bases. Looked up from germline, CDR1 is MGHRA and CDR2 is YSYEKL. The ends lost 4 bases at V and 0 bases at J; junction bases unmatched: 1. CDR3 length: 15 amino acids. The CDR3 sequence: CASSLSGTNTGELFF. CDR3 DNA: TGCGCCAGCAGCCTTAGCGGGACGAACACCGGGGAGCTGTTTTTT.

V is TRBV3-1 (or the pseudogene TRBV3-2) and J is TRBJ1-1; a weak D match, TRBD1 (5 bases). Germline loops: CDR1 LGHDT, CDR2 YNNKEL (reference sequence). The V gene lost 7 bases and the J gene lost 0 bases, with 12 bases spanning the gap. There are 14 residues in the CDR3. The CDR3 loop is CASKEGPVNTEAFF. In nucleotides, the CDR3 is TGTGCCAGCAAGGAGGGGCCAGTGAACACTGAAGCTTTCTTT.

The chain uses TRBV28 and TRBJ2-5; D is perhaps TRBD2 (5 bases). Between the trimmed V and J ends, which lost 5 bases and 7 bases, there was a span of 14 bases. The CDR3 has 13 residues. Per the germline V gene, CDR1 is MDHEN and CDR2 is SYDVKM. DNA for the CDR3: TGTGCCAGCAGTGCAACTAGGACGGGGACCCAGTACTTC. It translates to CASSATRTGTQYF.

The chain is built from TRBV12-3 or TRBV12-4 and TRBJ2-1; 9 bases are shared with TRBD2. This CDR3 has 13 residues. The ends lost 4 bases at V and 14 bases at J; junction bases unmatched: 9. The CDR3 sequence is CASSYGLAKREFF. CDR3 coding DNA: TGTGCCAGCAGTTATGGACTAGCGAAAAGAGAGTTCTTC.

The rearrangement uses TRBV6-2 or TRBV6-3 and TRBJ2-1; possible D gene TRBD2, 6 bases. V was trimmed by 5 bases and J by 6 bases, leaving 20 bases between them. CDR3 length equals 16 residues. Germline V gene data show CDR1 as MNHEY and CDR2 as SVGEGT. CDR3 region: CASSGVLGGNINEQFF. DNA for the CDR3: TGTGCCAGCAGTGGAGTTCTTGGCGGGAACATCAATGAGCAGTTCTTC.

The V gene is TRBV15, the J gene TRBJ1-2; D is uncertain. Germline lookup yields CDR1 LNHNV and CDR2 YYDKDF (reference sequence). This CDR3 comprises 8 residues. The CDR3 loop reads CPQVGYTF. CDR3 nucleotide sequence: TGTCCCCAGGTCGGCTACACCTTC. Supplemented by reference TRBV15 and TRBJ1-2, the full variable domain reads DAMVIQNPRYQVTQFGKPVTLSCSQTLNHNVMYWYQQKSSQAPKLLFHYYDKDFNNEADTPDNFQSRRPNTSFCFLDIRSPGLGDTAMYLCPQVGYTFGSGTRLTVV.

The chain employs TRBV27 and TRBJ2-3, with TRBD2 matching over 7 bases. This CDR3 contains 13 residues. V shed 7 bases and J 6 bases; nucleotides not matched to a gene: 7. Germline V gene lookup returns CDR1 MNHEY and CDR2 SMNVEV (reference sequence). The CDR3 sequence is CASKERAGDTQYF. The CDR3 coding sequence is TGTGCCAGCAAGGAGCGAGCGGGGGATACGCAGTATTTT.

V usage is TRBV6-2 or TRBV6-3 and J usage is TRBJ2-4; no reliable D call. Germline CDR1 MNHEY, CDR2 SVGEGT. The CDR3 has 16 amino acids. Trimming left V 2 bases short and J 4 bases short, with 15 bases between. In DNA form, the CDR3 reads TGTGCCAGCAGTTACCCCGCTGCAAGCTCAAAAAACATTCAGTACTTC. It specifies CASSYPAASSKNIQYF.